This TCR beta chain was sequenced in a study of control samples from healthy donors and cancer patients. Trimming shortened V by 0 bases and J by 0 bases, and 6 bases separated the two germline ends. Looked up from germline, CDR1 is GTSNPN and CDR2 is SVGIG (reference sequence). The CDR3 totals 14 residues. Sequencing used immunoSEQ multiplex PCR; TCRdb keeps in-frame clones, though not all of them. The sample's table shows roughly 200,000 clones. Sequencing was done on a sample of blood. The TCR originated in a young woman in good health. The chain joins TRBV30 to TRBJ1-3; D unclear. Written as DNA, the CDR3 is TGTGCCTGGAGTGTATACAGCTCTGGAAACACCATATATTTT. Amino acid sequence: CAWSVYSSGNTIYF.